Shown below are 20 T cell receptor beta chains from a single sample sequenced in a study of blood T cells in healthy people across ages (dated by TCRdb to between 2015 and 2017). Library preparation used 5' RACE. Sequencing relied on an Illumina HiSeq 2500. The second PCR ran for about 7 to 11 cycles and used a J-beta primer mix along with a sample-barcoded 5' primer. Starting from the raw public reads, TCRdb applied fastp trimming at Q25, assembled clones with MiXCR and retained in-frame beta chains. CDR3 protein sequences are deduplicated, and each keeps its most common genes and DNA. The sample table holds 1.5 million to 2 million distinct CDR3 sequences, of which 30% to 35% were seen once. The leading ten clones occupy about 11% of the sample. Sequencing was performed on blood. The receptors here all came from a woman in her 30s in good health.

This chain links TRBV11-3 with TRBJ2-1, with 12 nucleotides matching TRBD2. The CDR3 extends over 19 amino acids. CDR1 is SGHNT and CDR2 is YENEEA in the germline V gene. After removal of 3 bases from V and 8 bases from J, the junction contained 17 bases not matched to a gene. The CDR3 spells CASSLLGGGTSGPPHEQFF. The CDR3 DNA reads as TGTGCCAGCAGCTTGCTGGGGGGTGGGACTAGCGGGCCCCCCCATGAGCAGTTCTTC. Full variable domain (remainder filled in from reference TRBV11-3 and TRBJ2-1): EAGVVQSPRYKIIEKKQPVAFWCNPISGHNTLYWYLQNLGQGPELLIRYENEEAVDDSQLPKDRFSAERLKGVDSTLKIQPAELGDSAVYLCASSLLGGGTSGPPHEQFFGPGTRLTVL.

This clonotype was recorded a few times. Just one base apart from a much larger clone, this may be a read error. The CDR3 bases are TGTGCCAGCAGCTGGGGGCCCTACGAGCAGTACTTC. Translated: CASSWGPYEQYF. The J gene is TRBJ2-7, the V gene TRBV5-6; tentative D call: TRBD1 (6 bases). The CDR3 sequence is 12 residues long. The germline V gene has CDR1 SGHDT and CDR2 YYEEEE. V was cut by 3 bases and J by 2 bases, with 6 bases left in between.

This chain uses TRBV27 with TRBJ1-1, with D possibly matching TRBD1 (6 bases). The ends were cut back, 3 bases at V and 5 bases at J, with 16 bases in the middle. Germline CDR1 reads MNHEY; CDR2 reads SMNVEV (reference sequence). This CDR3 region has 15 residues. CDR3 DNA sequence: TGTGCCAGCAGTTTGGCTGACAGGTGGGGGACTGAAGCTTTCTTT. Translated, it gives CASSLADRWGTEAFF.

In this sample, this clonotype turned up once. The chain combines TRBV4-1 with TRBJ1-4; 11 bases agree with TRBD1. The CDR3 loop spans 17 amino acids. Germline CDR1 MGHRA, CDR2 YSYEKL. Trimming took 0 bases from V and 9 from J; bases not matched to a gene: 9. The CDR3: CASSQEDRDRGLKKLFF. CDR3 DNA: TGCGCCAGCAGCCAAGAAGACCGGGACAGGGGGTTGAAAAAACTGTTTTTT.

This clonotype was observed at least ten times. The gene calls are TRBV4-2 and TRBJ2-3; either TRBD1 or TRBD2 may fit D (5 bases each). The CDR3 contains 14 residues. In germline, CDR1 is LGHNA, CDR2 YNFKEQ. The V and J ends lost 6 bases and 4 bases respectively, with 14 bases between them. CDR3 region: CASSGGVGSDTQYF. The CDR3 region has the DNA TGTGCCAGCAGTGGGGGAGTTGGCTCAGATACGCAGTATTTT.

This clonotype was counted a few times. The V and J genes are TRBV20-1 and TRBJ2-7, with D perhaps matching TRBD2 (6 bases). V lost 1 base to trimming and J lost 3 bases, with 13 bases between them. CDR1 is DFQATT, CDR2 SNEGSKA, per germline (reference sequence). The CDR3 is made up of 14 amino acids. CDR3: CSARGDLNRYEQYF. The CDR3, as DNA: TGCAGTGCTAGAGGGGACTTAAATCGCTACGAGCAGTACTTC.

The chain combines TRBV7-9 with TRBJ2-1; no clear D. The V gene lost 2 bases and the J gene lost 8 bases, with 16 bases spanning the gap. CDR3 length equals 15 residues. In germline, CDR1 is SEHNR, CDR2 FQNEAQ (reference sequence). The CDR3 region is CASSLSGNWYDEQFF. CDR3 nucleotide sequence: TGTGCCAGCAGCTTATCTGGGAATTGGTATGATGAGCAGTTCTTC.

The chain combines TRBV20-1 with TRBJ1-2, with a possible D match to TRBD1 (6 bases). V dropped 3 bases and J dropped 5 bases, with 7 bases sitting between them. The CDR3 runs to 11 residues. The germline gives CDR1 DFQATT, CDR2 SNEGSKA (reference sequence). In DNA, the CDR3 is TGCAGTGCTAGCCAGGGGTATGGCTACACCTTC. Amino acids: CSASQGYGYTF.

The chain links TRBV3-1 to TRBJ1-2; 7 bases map to TRBD1. V was pared by 1 base and J by 9 bases, with 8 bases of the junction left unmatched. Looked up from germline, CDR1 is LGHDT and CDR2 is YNNKEL (reference sequence). The CDR3 contains 14 residues. The CDR3 coding sequence is TGTGCCAGCAGCCAAGCCGACAGGGTGATCAGCTACACCTTC. Its protein is CASSQADRVISYTF.

This CDR3 is CASSLSAGVETQYF. The DNA for the CDR3 is TGTGCCAGCAGCCTCTCGGCGGGAGTGGAGACCCAGTACTTC. V usage is TRBV4-2 and J usage is TRBJ2-5, with 7 positions matching TRBD2. The CDR3 totals 14 residues. Germline V gene lookup returns CDR1 LGHNA and CDR2 YNFKEQ. Trimming cost V 4 bases and J 5 bases; bases outside gene matches: 7.

J is TRBJ1-2 and V is TRBV9; perhaps TRBD1 as D (5 bases). Trimming removed 3 bases at V and 8 bases at J, with 11 bases between. The V gene's germline CDR1 is SGDLS and CDR2 YYNGEE. CDR3 length: 12 amino acids. In DNA, the CDR3 is TGTGCCAGCAGCGGGGGACTTGGGGGCTACACCTTC. This codes for CASSGGLGGYTF.

V usage is TRBV12-3 or TRBV12-4 and J usage is TRBJ2-3; 11 bases align to TRBD2. The V gene end was trimmed by 3 bases and the J gene end by 2 bases; junction bases not matched to a gene: 4. The CDR3 spans 16 residues. CDR3 in amino acids: CASSFRTSGPTDTQYF. The CDR3, as DNA: TGTGCCAGCAGTTTCAGGACTAGCGGGCCCACAGATACGCAGTATTTT.

On this clonotype: In this CDR3 the conserved last residue, phenylalanine or tryptophan, is missing, so a read error is likely. CDR3 coding DNA: TGTGCCAGCAGCTTAGATCTTAAGGGGGATGAGCAGTTCTGC. Translated, it gives CASSLDLKGDEQFC. The chain uses TRBV11-2 and TRBJ2-1; a possible D gene is TRBD1 (6 bases). V lost 0 bases and J 8 bases, leaving 11 bases between the germline ends. Germline CDR1 and CDR2: SGHAT and FQNNGV. This CDR3 has 14 residues.

This clonotype was picked up a small number of times. The CDR3 loop reads CASSLGGGTSTDTQYF. The DNA for the CDR3 is TGTGCCAGCAGCTTGGGGGGCGGGACGAGCACAGATACGCAGTATTTT. J is TRBJ2-3 and V is TRBV5-4; a weak D match, TRBD2 (6 bases). CDR3 length equals 16 residues. V lost 0 bases to trimming and J lost 0 bases, with 11 bases between them. Germline CDR1 and CDR2: SGHNT and YYREEE (reference sequence).

The J gene is TRBJ2-4, the V gene TRBV27; TRBD2 matches 9 bases. Near its end, the DNA agrees better with TRBJ2-7, so the J call may be wrong. Germline V gene sequence: CDR1 MNHEY, CDR2 SMNVEV (reference sequence). CDR3 length equals 16 residues. The CDR3 loop is CASSPPPSGRTYEQYF. The DNA of the CDR3 is TGTGCCAGCAGTCCACCTCCAAGCGGGAGGACATACGAGCAGTACTTC.

This clonotype occurred many times. The chain employs TRBV29-1 and TRBJ2-5, with 9 bases that match TRBD1. The CDR3 is 14 residues long. The V and J ends lost 4 bases and 4 bases, in that order; junction bases with no gene match: 7. Germline loops: CDR1 SQVTM, CDR2 ANQGSEA. The CDR3 sequence is CSVGQGVKGETQYF. In DNA form, the CDR3 reads TGCAGCGTTGGACAGGGGGTGAAGGGAGAGACCCAGTACTTC.

CDR3 in DNA: TGTGCCACGTCGACCAGGCAGGATAATCAGCCCCAGCATTTT. Translated: CATSTRQDNQPQHF. The V gene is TRBV6-6, the J gene TRBJ1-5, with D uncertain. The CDR3 totals 14 residues. Germline CDR1 reads MNHNY; CDR2 reads SVGAGI (reference sequence). V lost 10 bases and J 4 bases, leaving 17 bases between the germline ends.

This chain connects TRBV7-8 to TRBJ2-7, with D maybe TRBD2 (6 bases). CDR3 size: 15 residues. Trimming cost V 1 base and J 7 bases, with 17 bases left between them. Germline V gene data show CDR1 as SGHVS and CDR2 as FQNEAQ. The CDR3 here is CASSLVGGSPIEQYF. CDR3 nucleotide sequence: TGTGCCAGCAGCTTAGTTGGGGGGTCCCCGATAGAGCAGTACTTC.

V is TRBV6-6 and J is TRBJ1-1; no firm D call. CDR3 size: 12 residues. CDR1 and CDR2 from the germline V gene are MNHNY and SVGAGI (reference sequence). The V gene lost 8 bases and the J gene lost 0 bases, with 7 bases spanning the gap. CDR3 sequence reads: CASQDLNTEAFF. CDR3 in DNA: TGTGCCAGCCAGGATCTGAACACTGAAGCTTTCTTT.

This clonotype was recorded many times. The V call is TRBV12-3 or TRBV12-4, the J call TRBJ1-2; D remains unclear. The V gene lost 5 bases and the J gene lost 3 bases, with 10 bases spanning the gap. The CDR3 is 13 residues long. The CDR3 is CASSVDGYYGYTF. The CDR3, as DNA: TGTGCCAGCAGTGTGGACGGATACTATGGCTACACCTTC.